This T cell receptor (beta chain) was captured by sequencing in a study of cytomegalovirus exposure and HLA in healthy donors. General study findings and limits: Segments of the TCR beta V type were, in most cases, productive about 87% or about 30% of the time in an earlier analysis. Analysis was carried out at a later point, and it linked a missense DCLRE1C variant to TCR beta V- and J-gene trimming. Presence/absence analyses assumed roughly uniform sequencing depth across donors.

On this clone itself: Its antigen remains unidentified.

V lost 6 bases to trimming and J lost 5 bases, with 7 bases between them. Germline V gene data show CDR1 as DFQATT and CDR2 as SNEGSKA (reference sequence). The CDR3 length is 11 residues. PCR involved 60 Vbeta and 13 Jbeta primers. The data were produced by immunoSEQ multiplex PCR, yet TCRdb's version contains in-frame clones alone and is incomplete. The sample holds more than 90,000 clones, around 76% seen once. This TCR was recovered from a man aged 45-65 years in good health and CMV-seropositive. The V call is TRBV20-1, the J call TRBJ1-4; a weak D match, TRBD1 (5 bases). The sequenced sample was PBMCs. This CDR3 reads CSATENEKLFF. CDR3 in DNA: TGCAGTGCGACAGAGAATGAAAAACTGTTTTTT.